This T cell receptor beta chain is drawn from a study of shared clonotypes between healthy human individuals (dated by TCRdb to the early 2020s). In the study overall: The cohort comprised a couple of women and three men aged 18 to 49 years. For each donor, CD4 naive and CD4 memory were each given three plates, CD8 naive was given two plates, and CD8 memory was given one plate. To estimate repertoire size and how much clonotype sharing occurs between individuals, the study deeply sequenced the blood TCR repertoires of several healthy adults. To increase sequencing depth and limit assay-specific biases, different laboratories used diverse techniques to prepare libraries and sequence TCR repertoires. Leukapheresis yielded between about 0.94 and 10 billion PBMCs per donor. The investigation overall reported the following: Clonotypes shared by all four sorted-subset donors showed higher generation probabilities than non-shared clonotypes. Because the study included only a small number of donors, the genetic and exposure-history diversity represented was limited. Sampling was restricted to blood, and TCR repertoires in tissue are likely to differ from TCR repertoires in blood. Rarefaction of sorted-subset datasets indicated incomplete sequencing despite the large sequencing depth. Based on pairwise subsampling, the degree of clonotype sharing among donors was expected to be affected by sequencing depth. Across a handful of donors, around 5% of naive CD4, over 3% of naive CD8, approximately 2.5% of memory CD4, and roughly 0.4% of memory CD8 clonotypes were shared. Naive subsets generally had larger estimated clonotype richness than memory subsets did.

The donors were healthy, HIV-negative adults who had no recently reported acute infections or vaccinations. Every donor was a Caucasian adult residing in Nashville, Tennessee, USA. CD4+ T cells were enriched by magnetic negative selection; naive cells were then positively selected on CD45RA, and the negative fraction formed the memory subset. Blood was collected by leukapheresis, and PBMCs were isolated by Ficoll-Histopaque density gradient centrifugation and then cryopreserved in liquid nitrogen vapor phase. Analytical flow cytometry was used to check the purity and quantity of every magnetically sorted T cell population. Genomic DNA was isolated from every sorted fraction and measured by UV absorbance on a Nanodrop 2000c. Using the deep immunoSEQ assay, multiplex PCR amplified TCR CDR3 regions from genomic DNA. For each cell subset, the extracted genomic DNA was distributed evenly across all wells of several immunoSEQ 96-well plates, and each plate served as one replicate. For sorted subsets, around 200 ng genomic DNA, equal to 30,000 or so T cell genomes, was loaded into each replicate PCR. Purified libraries were quantified with a Qubit 3.0 fluorometer, sized on a Bioanalyzer 2100, and re-quantified with the KAPA Library Quantification kit. A separate single-read 150-cycle Illumina NextSeq 550 flow cell was used to sequence each immunoSEQ 96-well plate. Per the source publication's procedure: Because the immunoSEQ output held only junctional sequences and lacked quality scores, the filtering could not match the filtering applied to full-length reads. Sequences were annotated with PyIR, a Python wrapper for IgBLAST v1.9, using IMGT germline references to assign V/J genes and CDR3. Reads with weak V/J assignments (E-value above 1e-6), missing CDR3, stop codons, out-of-frame junctions, or ambiguous translated residues were removed. V3J clonotypes were defined by identical inferred V gene, J gene, and CDR3 amino acid sequence. Percentage overlap between repertoires was calculated by dividing the number of shared unique clonotypes by the size of the smaller repertoire. Three approaches were used to assess repertoire richness: RTK rarefaction, the Chao1 estimator, and Recon v2.1 estimates of unobserved clonotypes. Generation probabilities were computed with OLGA for all TCRbeta clonotypes obtained by the gDNA method from a few donors. In its TCRdb copy, this immuneACCESS table keeps in-frame sequences only and misses some clones. Where compared with another copy, unresolved V genes explain less than half of these, and the others have no known cause. V, J and clone size derive from that table, while D and trimming were established from the DNA sequence. For this sample there are about 1.5 million clones; 95% to 99% appear just once. The biggest ten clones account for less than 0.55% of the sample.

According to the germline V gene, CDR1 reads MNHEY and CDR2 reads SVGAGI. The CDR3 runs 13 amino acids, cysteine and phenylalanine included. The entry retains the CDR3 DNA only, 39 bases that are in frame from base 1. V is cut by 2 bases and J by 5 bases, and the space between the germline ends is 10 bases. About this clone: It lacks a known antigen. No base-level quality is on record; no much larger clone is a single base apart.

The rearrangement combines TRBV6-5 with TRBJ2-7; the D region possibly corresponds to TRBD1 (5 bases align). The sequencing sample was made of naive CD4+ T cells sorted from blood. What the cell subset or site label conveys for this sample: CD45RA+ positively selected. This receptor was taken from a man under 40 in good health. This receptor carries the CDR3 CASSYTRADEQYF. The nucleotide sequence is given as TGTGCCAGCAGTTACACCAGGGCTGACGAGCAGTACTTC.